This T cell receptor beta chain came from a study of CXCR3-negative and CXCR3-positive naive CD8 T cells. Study-level findings and limits: TRBV-TRBJ usage was similar across naive CXCR3 subsets but distinct in memory cells. CXCR3-negative naive cells had less hydrophobic TRB CDR3s than did CXCR3-positive naive cells.

Every subset of CD8+ T cells was sorted in triplicate at fewer than 350,000 cells each. Germline CDR1 and CDR2: SQVTM and ANQGSEA. CDR3 length: 17 amino acids. Points on this clonotype: Its matching antigen is unknown.

UMI-labeled TRB cDNA libraries were prepared by 5' RACE. Reprocessing the 5' RACE reads, TCRdb reports a single entry for every CDR3 protein and omits DNA. The sample totals approximately 130,000 distinct CDR3 sequences. The sample was naive CXCR3+ CD8+ T cells from blood. As to subset: CD45RO-CCR7+CD27+CD95- naive CD8+ T cells expressing CXCR3 (TNR3+). This rearrangement joins TRBV29-1 to TRBJ2-7; TCRdb designates TRBD1, a call that cannot be tested without DNA. This TCR was recovered from a human donor in good health. Some clones in this sample may be carry-over from other donors' samples. The CDR3: CSVEDHRGGSPSYEQYF.